This T cell receptor (beta chain) is from a study of blood T cells in healthy people across ages. This clonotype has ten or more counts. The authors ran a second PCR of roughly 7 to 11 cycles using a sample-barcoded 5' primer and a J-beta primer mix. In TCRdb, the 5' RACE reads were re-called with MiXCR into one record per CDR3 protein. This sample has more than 800,000 distinct CDR3 sequences; under 30% occur once, and the top ten carry about 18%. Germline V gene data show CDR1 as LGHDT and CDR2 as YNNKEL (reference sequence). Trimming took 5 bases from V and 2 from J; bases not matched to a gene: 4. CDR3 length: 14 residues.

The receptor was derived from a woman of 80 years or more in good health. Sequencing was carried out using blood. The genes are TRBV3-1 and TRBJ2-5; the match to TRBD2 covers 8 bases. CDR3 nucleotide sequence: TGTGCCAGCAGCGATAGCGGGGCACAAGAGACCCAGTACTTC. It encodes CASSDSGAQETQYF.